This passage covers 12 T cell receptor beta chains from one sample sequenced in a study of cytomegalovirus exposure and HLA in healthy donors. Researchers ran the PCR with 60 Vbeta and 13 Jbeta primers. Sequencing used immunoSEQ multiplex PCR; TCRdb keeps in-frame clones, though not all of them. The sample records about 100,000 clones, around 73% being singletons. The specimen sequenced was PBMCs. These receptors were taken from an older woman in good health and CMV-seronegative.

This clone was recorded a few times. The chain links TRBV5-1 to TRBJ1-4; D call uncertain. This CDR3 has 13 residues. Deletions cut 3 bases from V and 5 bases from J, with 8 bases between. Germline CDR1 reads SGHRS; CDR2 reads YFSETQ. The CDR3 DNA reads TGCGCCAGCAGCTCGGGAACGAATGAAAAACTGTTTTTT. It is translated as CASSSGTNEKLFF.

The CDR3 region has the DNA TGTGCCAGCAGCCCCTGGACAGTCAGGACCGTCTATGGCTACACCTTC. This codes for CASSPWTVRTVYGYTF. The V and J genes are TRBV5-4 and TRBJ1-2, with D possibly TRBD1 on 6 matching bases. Trimming pared 4 bases from V and 4 bases from J, leaving 20 bases between. The CDR3 length is 16 residues. Germline CDR1 reads SGHNT; CDR2 reads YYREEE (reference sequence).

The chain has TRBV6-6 and TRBJ1-5, with a tentative D call TRBD1 (5 bases). Trimming removed 7 bases from V and 5 bases from J, with 12 bases in between. In germline, CDR1 is MNHNY, CDR2 SVGAGI (reference sequence). There are 13 residues in the CDR3. The CDR3, as DNA: TGTGCCAGCACCACGACAGAGTATCAGCCCCAGCATTTT. Translated: CASTTTEYQPQHF.

The J gene is TRBJ1-5, the V gene TRBV30; D gene uncertain. Trimming shortened V by 5 bases and J by 1 base, and 15 bases separated the two germline ends. Germline-derived CDR1 and CDR2 are GTSNPN and SVGIG (reference sequence). This CDR3 has 15 amino acids. CDR3 coding DNA: TGTGCCTGGCGGGGTCAGGCGGGAAGCAATCAGCCCCAGCATTTT. This codes for CAWRGQAGSNQPQHF.

This clone was picked up one time. The chain joins TRBV5-1 to TRBJ2-6; D is unresolved. CDR3 length: 15 amino acids. V was cut by 0 bases and J by 6 bases, with 10 bases left in between. Germline CDR1 and CDR2: SGHRS and YFSETQ. CDR3 sequence (DNA): TGCGCCAGCAGCTTGGATGCAAGCGAGGCCAACGTCCTGACTTTC. Protein: CASSLDASEANVLTF.

This clone occurred a few times. Here the CDR3 DNA reads TGTGCCATCAGTGGGGACAGGGCCGGTGAGCAGTTCTTC. Its protein is CAISGDRAGEQFF. The V call is TRBV10-3, the J call TRBJ2-1; TRBD1 aligns across 9 bases. After removal of 4 bases from V and 9 bases from J, the junction contained 4 bases not matched to a gene. This CDR3 region has 13 residues. Germline V gene data show CDR1 as ENHRY and CDR2 as SYGVKD.

This chain connects TRBV28 to TRBJ2-1; the D gene is possibly TRBD2 (6 bases). The CDR3 totals 15 residues. Trimming took off 2 bases at V and 1 base at J, with 9 bases between the two ends. CDR1 is MDHEN, CDR2 SYDVKM, per germline. This CDR3 reads CASSLGGLSYNEQFF. CDR3 DNA: TGTGCCAGCAGTTTAGGGGGGTTATCCTACAATGAGCAGTTCTTC.

V usage is TRBV5-4 and J usage is TRBJ2-7; no clear D gene. The CDR3 consists of 13 residues. Trimming shortened V by 0 bases and J by 0 bases, and 4 bases separated the two germline ends. Germline assignment: CDR1 SGHNT and CDR2 YYREEE (reference sequence). DNA for the CDR3: TGTGCCAGCAGCTTGGAGCTCTCCTACGAGCAGTACTTC. It translates to CASSLELSYEQYF.

The chain is built from TRBV9 and TRBJ1-1; 11 nucleotides agree with TRBD1. Germline CDR1 reads SGDLS; CDR2 reads YYNGEE. The CDR3 is made up of 14 amino acids. J gave up 4 bases and V 3 bases, and 2 bases lay outside the gene matches. Written as DNA, the CDR3 is TGTGCCAGCAGCGGAGGGACAGGGGGCACTGAAGCTTTCTTT. Translation: CASSGGTGGTEAFF.

This chain joins TRBV4-1 and TRBJ1-1, with 7 positions matching TRBD1. Germline V CDR1 and CDR2: MGHRA, YSYEKL. The CDR3 contains 16 residues. Trimming at V came to 0 bases and at J to 1 base, leaving 5 bases not matched to a gene. The CDR3 DNA reads as TGCGCCAGCAGCCAAGAAGAGGACAGGTGGAACACTGAAGCTTTCTTT. The encoded protein is CASSQEEDRWNTEAFF.

The V gene is TRBV9, the J gene TRBJ2-1; 9 nucleotides match TRBD2. The junction had 8 bases not matched to a gene; V was cut back by 3 bases and J by 1 base. Looked up from germline, CDR1 is SGDLS and CDR2 is YYNGEE. The CDR3 is made up of 17 amino acids. The CDR3 loop reads CASSENSGGGSYNEQFF. The CDR3 coding sequence is TGTGCCAGCAGCGAGAATAGCGGGGGCGGATCCTACAATGAGCAGTTCTTC.

Here the CDR3 reads CASRPQGVQGSPNYGYTF. The CDR3 nucleotides read TGTGCCAGTAGACCCCAGGGGGTACAGGGGTCCCCCAACTATGGCTACACCTTC. The chain joins TRBV19 to TRBJ1-2; 7 positions match TRBD1. The V and J ends lost 6 bases and 2 bases, in that order; junction bases with no gene match: 18. CDR3 size: 18 residues. CDR1 is LNHDA, CDR2 SQIVND, per germline (reference sequence).